This T cell receptor beta chain came from a study of blood T cell repertoires in COVID-19. Produced via immunoSEQ multiplex PCR; TCRdb's table is partial and in-frame only. The sample holds approximately 76,000 clones, roughly 89% seen once. V was clipped by 5 bases and J by 5 bases; unmatched bases: 14. The CDR3 sequence is 17 residues long. CDR1 is SGHRS and CDR2 is YFSETQ in the germline V gene. Material: peripheral blood. The clonotype comes from a man aged 25-40 years with acute or convalescent COVID-19. This chain links TRBV5-1 with TRBJ2-3; 10 bases are a match to TRBD2. CDR3 sequence reads: CASSKLSGRAGVDTQYF. Here the CDR3 DNA reads TGCGCCAGCAGTAAATTGAGCGGGAGGGCCGGAGTAGATACGCAGTATTTT.